Following are 21 T cell receptor beta chains from one sample sequenced in a study of shared clonotypes between healthy human individuals. The method was immunoSEQ multiplex PCR; TCRdb's version includes in-frame clones alone and lacks a portion of them. The table lists hundreds of thousands of clones, approximately 96% of them singletons. As defined, naive CD8 cells were CD45RO-negative and positively selected for CCR7, with terminally differentiated effector memory CD45RA+ cells excluded. The sequenced sample was naive CD8+ T cells sorted from blood. These receptors were collected from a young man in good health.

The chain has TRBV9 and TRBJ2-2; D is uncertain. Germline V gene data show CDR1 as SGDLS and CDR2 as YYNGEE. The germline V and J ends were trimmed by 0 bases and 0 bases, with 3 bases remaining between them. There are 14 residues in the CDR3. The CDR3 nucleotides are TGTGCCAGCAGCGTAGTCTCGAACACCGGGGAGCTGTTTTTT. As protein: CASSVVSNTGELFF. The full variable domain, rest sourced from reference TRBV9 and TRBJ2-2, is DSGVTQTPKHLITATGQRVTLRCSPRSGDLSVYWYQQSLDQGLQFLIQYYNGEERAKGNILERFSAQQFPDLHSELNLSSLELGDSALYFCASSVVSNTGELFFGEGSRLTVL.

The chain combines TRBV2 with TRBJ1-4; 12 nucleotides line up with TRBD1. Germline V gives CDR1 SNHLY, CDR2 FYNNEI. This CDR3 has 19 amino acids. The V segment lost 8 bases and the J segment 3 bases; nucleotides outside the gene matches: 16. The CDR3 region has the DNA TGTGCCAGCCAAGTGCCTCTCGGGACAGGGGGCTCTCCTAATGAAAAACTGTTTTTT. Encoded protein: CASQVPLGTGGSPNEKLFF. Full variable domain (missing parts from reference TRBV2 and TRBJ1-4): EPEVTQTPSHQVTQMGQEVILRCVPISNHLYFYWYRQILGQKVEFLVSFYNNEISEKSEIFDDQFSVERPDGSNFTLKIRSTKLEDSAMYFCASQVPLGTGGSPNEKLFFGSGTQLSVL.

This chain uses TRBV2 with TRBJ2-7; the D gene could be TRBD1 or TRBD2 (6 bases each). The V and J ends lost 3 bases and 2 bases respectively, with 14 bases between them. The CDR3 has 15 amino acids. Germline loops: CDR1 SNHLY, CDR2 FYNNEI. Written as DNA, the CDR3 is TGTGCCAGCAGTGAGGGGGCGGGACCGACCTACGAGCAGTACTTC. As protein: CASSEGAGPTYEQYF.

The chain is built from TRBV4-2 and TRBJ2-7; the D gene could be TRBD1 or TRBD2 (5 bases each). CDR3 length: 14 amino acids. Deletions cut 1 base from V and 2 bases from J, with 9 bases between. Germline CDR1 LGHNA, CDR2 YNFKEQ. The CDR3 DNA is TGTGCCAGCAGCCAAGGGGGGAGACCCTACGAGCAGTACTTC. It translates to CASSQGGRPYEQYF.

This chain connects TRBV27 to TRBJ2-7; 9 bases are shared with TRBD2. The CDR3 loop spans 14 amino acids. Germline V gives CDR1 MNHEY, CDR2 SMNVEV (reference sequence). With 5 bases clipped from V and 5 bases from J, the junction kept 7 bases outside the gene matches. CDR3 coding DNA: TGTGCCAGCAGTCCCTGGGGACTAGCCGACGAGCAGTACTTC. Protein sequence: CASSPWGLADEQYF.

The V call is TRBV11-2, the J call TRBJ1-4, with 10 bases that match TRBD1. The germline V gene encodes CDR1 SGHAT and CDR2 FQNNGV. The CDR3 has 18 residues. The V and J ends lost 2 bases and 5 bases, in that order; junction bases with no gene match: 11. This CDR3 reads CASSLYPKTGGENEKLFF. CDR3 nucleotides: TGTGCCAGCAGCTTATACCCGAAGACAGGGGGCGAAAATGAAAAACTGTTTTTT.

The rearrangement uses TRBV19 and TRBJ1-1; D perhaps matches TRBD1 (5 bases). The ends were cut back, 6 bases at V and 3 bases at J, with 23 bases in the middle. CDR3 size: 17 residues. Germline V gene lookup returns CDR1 LNHDA and CDR2 SQIVND (reference sequence). The CDR3 region has the DNA TGTGCCAGTAGCCTCGGCCGTCCCCGCAGGGAGGACACTGAAGCTTTCTTT. Translation gives CASSLGRPRREDTEAFF.

This chain connects TRBV7-9 to TRBJ2-5; weak D call: TRBD2 (6 bases). The V gene's germline CDR1 is SEHNR and CDR2 FQNEAQ (reference sequence). The CDR3 runs to 14 residues. The germline V and J ends were trimmed by 5 bases and 2 bases, with 12 bases remaining between them. The CDR3 bases are TGTGCCAGCAGCCCGTTAGCGGAACAAGAGACCCAGTACTTC. It specifies CASSPLAEQETQYF.

This chain uses TRBV27 with TRBJ1-1; 9 bases are shared with TRBD1. CDR3 size: 12 residues. The V and J ends lost 5 bases and 6 bases, in that order; junction bases with no gene match: 1. Germline CDR1 reads MNHEY; CDR2 reads SMNVEV (reference sequence). The DNA of the CDR3 is TGTGCCAGCAGTACAGGGGGCGCTGAAGCTTTCTTT. Residues: CASSTGGAEAFF.

V usage is TRBV9 and J usage is TRBJ2-5; 12 bases align to TRBD2. Germline CDR1 SGDLS, CDR2 YYNGEE. The CDR3 extends over 15 amino acids. Losses at the gene ends were 4 bases for V and 5 bases for J; bases not matched to a gene: 6. The CDR3 region has the DNA TGTGCCAGCAGCTCTCTAGCGGGAGGGGGGGAGACCCAGTACTTC. Protein sequence: CASSSLAGGGETQYF.

The V and J genes are TRBV29-1 and TRBJ1-2; 9 bases are shared with TRBD1. Per germline, CDR1 SQVTM and CDR2 ANQGSEA. V was pared by 6 bases and J by 8 bases, with 13 bases of the junction left unmatched. This CDR3 spans 14 amino acids. CDR3 coding DNA: TGCAGCGTGGACCGGACAGGGGAGTCGAAGGGCTACACCTTC. It translates to CSVDRTGESKGYTF.

This chain joins TRBV7-9 and TRBJ2-1; D is ambiguous. CDR3 size: 14 residues. CDR1 is SEHNR, CDR2 FQNEAQ, per germline (reference sequence). Deletions cut 1 base from V and 6 bases from J, with 10 bases between. Written as DNA, the CDR3 is TGTGCCAGCAGCTTAGTTACGAGCCTCAATGAGCAGTTCTTC. This encodes CASSLVTSLNEQFF.

This rearrangement joins TRBV28 to TRBJ2-5, with D tentatively TRBD1 (6 bases). Germline values: CDR1 MDHEN, CDR2 SYDVKM. This CDR3 is 15 amino acids long. The germline V and J ends were trimmed by 6 bases and 2 bases, with 16 bases remaining between them. The CDR3 DNA sequence: TGTGCCAGCAGCCGGACAGTCTTGCCTCAAGAGACCCAGTACTTC. This translates into CASSRTVLPQETQYF.

The sample holds one count of this clone. The chain couples TRBV7-9 to TRBJ2-1; D might be TRBD2 (6 bases). V lost 0 bases, J lost 2 bases, and 11 bases lay in between. CDR3 size: 16 residues. CDR1 and CDR2 from the germline V gene are SEHNR and FQNEAQ (reference sequence). The CDR3: CASSLADGRTYNEQFF. CDR3 in DNA: TGTGCCAGCAGCTTAGCGGACGGGAGAACCTACAATGAGCAGTTCTTC. The complete variable domain, with remaining parts taken from reference TRBV7-9 and TRBJ2-1, reads DTGVSQNPRHKITKRGQNVTFRCDPISEHNRLYWYRQTLGQGPEFLTYFQNEAQLEKSRLLSDRFSAERPKGSFSTLEIQRTEQGDSAMYLCASSLADGRTYNEQFFGPGTRLTVL.

The V gene is TRBV6-5, the J gene TRBJ2-2; D not certain. The ends were cut back, 0 bases at V and 5 bases at J, with 4 bases in the middle. Germline CDR1 is MNHEY and CDR2 is SVGAGI. This CDR3 has 13 residues. The CDR3 loop reads CASSYSITGELFF. The CDR3 DNA follows: TGTGCCAGCAGTTACTCGATAACCGGGGAGCTGTTTTTT.

V gene TRBV28 combines with J gene TRBJ2-3; 11 bases line up with TRBD2. The germline V gene encodes CDR1 MDHEN and CDR2 SYDVKM. The CDR3 runs to 17 residues. Germline trimming cut 6 bases from V and 3 bases from J; bases unmatched to any gene: 11. DNA for the CDR3: TGTGCCAGCAGCTCCATACTAGCGGGAGCTACGACAGATACGCAGTATTTT. Residues: CASSSILAGATTDTQYF.

The chain uses TRBV4-1 and TRBJ1-4; 7 bases line up with TRBD1. Germline CDR1 MGHRA, CDR2 YSYEKL. CDR3 size: 17 residues. V gave up 2 bases and J gave up 3 bases; unmatched junction bases: 9. In nucleotides, the CDR3 is TGCGCCAGCAGCCAACCGGGACAGACAAAAGCTAATGAAAAACTGTTTTTT. It is translated as CASSQPGQTKANEKLFF.

The chain links TRBV7-3 to TRBJ2-1; TRBD2 aligns across 11 bases. The V and J ends lost 4 bases and 8 bases, in that order; junction bases with no gene match: 10. This CDR3 has 16 amino acids. Germline V gene data show CDR1 as SGHTA and CDR2 as FQGTGA. CDR3 in amino acids: CASSSGLAGPLDEQFF. In nucleotides, the CDR3 is TGTGCCAGCAGCTCAGGACTAGCGGGTCCCCTCGATGAGCAGTTCTTC.

This chain links TRBV29-1 with TRBJ1-2, with D uncertain. Germline lookup yields CDR1 SQVTM and CDR2 ANQGSEA. The CDR3 contains 12 residues. Trimming left V 4 bases short and J 0 bases short, with 6 bases between. The CDR3 sequence is CSVGTSNYGYTF. DNA for the CDR3: TGCAGCGTTGGGACTTCTAACTATGGCTACACCTTC.

V usage is TRBV7-8 and J usage is TRBJ2-5; TRBD2 aligns across 8 bases. Germline CDR1 reads SGHVS; CDR2 reads FQNEAQ. The CDR3 length is 15 residues. V shed 7 bases and J 3 bases; nucleotides not matched to a gene: 10. The CDR3 sequence: CASTQPGGDEETQYF. The CDR3 nucleotides are TGTGCCAGCACCCAACCGGGGGGGGACGAAGAGACCCAGTACTTC.

The V and J genes are TRBV27 and TRBJ2-3; no clear D. This CDR3 spans 14 amino acids. The ends were cut back, 3 bases at V and 0 bases at J, with 7 bases in the middle. CDR1 and CDR2 from the germline V gene are MNHEY and SMNVEV (reference sequence). The CDR3 coding sequence is TGTGCCAGCAGTTTTTTAAGTAGCACAGATACGCAGTATTTT. Translated, it gives CASSFLSSTDTQYF.